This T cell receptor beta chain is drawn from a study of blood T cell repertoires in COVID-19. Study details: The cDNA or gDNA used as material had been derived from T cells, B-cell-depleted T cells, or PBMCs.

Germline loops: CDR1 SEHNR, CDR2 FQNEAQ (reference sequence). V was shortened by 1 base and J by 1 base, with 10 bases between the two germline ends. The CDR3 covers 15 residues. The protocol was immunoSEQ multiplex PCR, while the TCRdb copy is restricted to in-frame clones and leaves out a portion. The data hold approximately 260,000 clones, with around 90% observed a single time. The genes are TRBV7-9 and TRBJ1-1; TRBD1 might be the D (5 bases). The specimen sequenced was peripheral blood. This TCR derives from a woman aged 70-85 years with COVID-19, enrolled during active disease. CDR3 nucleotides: TGTGCCAGCAGCTTAGGGGGGAGGTCGAACACTGAAGCTTTCTTT. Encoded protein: CASSLGGRSNTEAFF.